This is a list of T cell receptor beta chains from one sample in a study of shared clonotypes between healthy human individuals. Measured with immunoSEQ multiplex PCR; TCRdb has only the in-frame clones, and not every one. Of hundreds of thousands of clones in the sample, roughly four fifths are singletons; the top ten hold 9.5% to 15%. The sample comprised PBMCs. These receptors all stem from a woman in her thirties or forties in good health. Some clones in this sample may be carry-over from other donors' samples. CDR3s include the opening cysteine and the closing phenylalanine or tryptophan. Each record gives: V gene, J gene, D gene, clone size, CDR3 DNA, CDR3 protein. The D gene is left open where the match is weak. Size values are once, few and many counts, or a class for expanded clones, and some rows have none.

>TRBV9|TRBJ2-7|-|-
TGTGCCAGCAGCGTAGGGGTTGGAGGGGGAATATTTCCCTACGAGCAGTACTTC
CASSVGVGGGIFPYEQYF
>TRBV5-5|TRBJ1-2|TRBD1|-
TGTGCCAGCAGCTCGACCCGACAGGGGGCGCGGGGCTACACCTTC
CASSSTRQGARGYTF
>TRBV5-1|TRBJ1-2|-|-
TGCGCCAGCAGGCGCAGGGAGGGTTCCTATGGCTACACCTTC
CASRRREGSYGYTF
>TRBV29-1|TRBJ1-6|-|-
TGCAGCGTGTCCCAGGAAATTAATTCACCCCTCCACTTT
CSVSQEINSPLHF
>TRBV15|TRBJ2-3|TRBD2|many
TGTGCCACCAGTATCGGCGGGGGGGAGGCAGATACGCAGTATTTT
CATSIGGGEADTQYF
>TRBV6-6|TRBJ2-5|-|-
TGTGCCAGCACGGAATGGGAGACCCAGTACTTC
CASTEWETQYF
>TRBV19|TRBJ2-7|TRBD2|-
TGTGCCAGTAGTGTCGGACTAGCGGGAGTCTACGAGCAGTACTTC
CASSVGLAGVYEQYF
>TRBV28|TRBJ2-1|-|once
TGTGCCAGCAGTTTCGGCGGGACCTCATACAATGAGCAGTTCTTC
CASSFGGTSYNEQFF
>TRBV7-9|TRBJ2-7|TRBD2|-
TGTGCCAGCAGTGCGGGAGGGCCAGGGGAGCAGTACTTC
CASSAGGPGEQYF
>TRBV7-8|TRBJ2-3|-|once
TGTGCCAGCAGCTTAGCGGGGGCAGATACGCAGTATTTT
CASSLAGADTQYF
>TRBV6-1|TRBJ2-7|TRBD2|once
TGTGCCAGCAGTGAAGCGCAAAGCGGGAGGGCGCCGTTCGTCTCGATTTACGAGCAGTACTTC
CASSEAQSGRAPFVSIYEQYF
>TRBV18|TRBJ1-2|-|-
TGTGCCAGCTCACCTGGACCAACCACTAACTATGGCTACACCTTC
CASSPGPTTNYGYTF
>TRBV6-6|TRBJ1-1|-|few
TGTGCCAGCAGTCCCGGCGGTAACACTGAAGCTTTCTTT
CASSPGGNTEAFF
>TRBV18|TRBJ2-4|-|-
TGTGCCAGCTCACCGCAGGGGCCCCGGGCCTCGGACATTCAGTACTTC
CASSPQGPRASDIQYF
>TRBV27|TRBJ2-3|TRBD2|once
TGTGCCAGCAGTACCCGGACTAGCGGGAGTGGCACAGATACGCAGTATTTT
CASSTRTSGSGTDTQYF
>TRBV4-1|TRBJ1-3|-|-
TGCGCCAGCAGCCAATTGGCGGCAGGGGTAGGAGGAAACACCATATATTTT
CASSQLAAGVGGNTIYF
>TRBV11-2|TRBJ2-1|TRBD2|-
TGTGCCAGCAACCGCGGGACTAGCGGGAGCAATGAGCAGTTCTTC
CASNRGTSGSNEQFF
>TRBV7-8|TRBJ2-7|TRBD1|few
TGTGCCAGCAGCCCCTCTGACAGGGGGGTAGGGCAGTACTTC
CASSPSDRGVGQYF
>TRBV14|TRBJ2-1|TRBD2|-
TGTGCCAGCAGCCACATTAGCGGGACGACCTACAATGAGCAGTTCTTC
CASSHISGTTYNEQFF
>TRBV5-4|TRBJ2-1|TRBD2|-
TGTGCCAGCAGCTTGTCGGGAGGGTTAAGCTCCTACAATGAGCAGTTCTTC
CASSLSGGLSSYNEQFF
>TRBV11-2|TRBJ2-7|TRBD2|-
TGTGCCAGCAGCGGAATAGCGGGAGCGGGAGAGCAGTACTTC
CASSGIAGAGEQYF
>TRBV27|TRBJ2-3|TRBD2|-
TGTGCCAGCAGTCCCGGGACTAGCAAAAGCACAGATACGCAGTATTTT
CASSPGTSKSTDTQYF
>TRBV5-1|TRBJ2-2|TRBD2|many
TGCGCCAGCAGCTGGAGACTAGCGGGAGAAGCCACCGGGGAGCTGTTTTTT
CASSWRLAGEATGELFF
>TRBV6-6|TRBJ2-5|-|-
TGTGCCAGCACCACGGGCCCAGAGACCCAGTACTTC
CASTTGPETQYF